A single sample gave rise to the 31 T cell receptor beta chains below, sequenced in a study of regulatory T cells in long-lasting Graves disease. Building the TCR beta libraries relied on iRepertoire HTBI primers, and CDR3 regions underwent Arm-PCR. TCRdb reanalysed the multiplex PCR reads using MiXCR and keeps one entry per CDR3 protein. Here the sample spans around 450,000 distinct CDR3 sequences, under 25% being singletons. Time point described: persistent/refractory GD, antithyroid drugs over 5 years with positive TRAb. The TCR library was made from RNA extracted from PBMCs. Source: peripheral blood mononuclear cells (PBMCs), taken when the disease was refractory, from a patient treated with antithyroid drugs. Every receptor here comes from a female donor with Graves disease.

The CDR3 nucleotides are TGTGCCAGCAGCCGGGTGGAGCGATTACCCAAAGAGACCCAGTACTTC. Translating gives CASSRVERLPKETQYF. This chain uses TRBV7-9 with TRBJ2-5, with unresolved D. This CDR3 is built from 16 residues. The V gene lost 5 bases and the J gene lost 3 bases, with 19 bases spanning the gap. Germline V gene lookup returns CDR1 SEHNR and CDR2 FQNEAQ (reference sequence).

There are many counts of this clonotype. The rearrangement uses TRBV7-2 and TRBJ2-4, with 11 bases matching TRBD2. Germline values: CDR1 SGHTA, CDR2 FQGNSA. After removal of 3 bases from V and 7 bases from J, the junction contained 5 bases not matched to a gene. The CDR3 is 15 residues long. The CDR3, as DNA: TGTGCCAGCAGCTTTACTAGCGGGAGTGAGAACATTCAGTACTTC. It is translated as CASSFTSGSENIQYF.

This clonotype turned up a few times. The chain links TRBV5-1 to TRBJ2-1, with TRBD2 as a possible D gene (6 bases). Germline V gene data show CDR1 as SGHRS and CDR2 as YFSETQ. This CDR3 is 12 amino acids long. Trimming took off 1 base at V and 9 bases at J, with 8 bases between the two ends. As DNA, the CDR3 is TGCGCCAGCAGCTTGATGGGGGGTGAGCAGTTCTTC. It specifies CASSLMGGEQFF.

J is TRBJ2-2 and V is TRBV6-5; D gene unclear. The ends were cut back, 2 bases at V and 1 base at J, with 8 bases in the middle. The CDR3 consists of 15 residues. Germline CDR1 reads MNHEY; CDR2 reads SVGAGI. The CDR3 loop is CASSYVSQNTGELFF. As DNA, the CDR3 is TGTGCCAGCAGTTACGTCAGCCAGAACACCGGGGAGCTGTTTTTT.

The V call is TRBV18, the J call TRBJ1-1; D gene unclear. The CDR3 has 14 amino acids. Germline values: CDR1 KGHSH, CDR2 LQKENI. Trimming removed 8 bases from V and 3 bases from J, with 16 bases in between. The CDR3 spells CASASGLVDTEAFF. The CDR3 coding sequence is TGTGCCAGCGCTTCGGGTCTGGTGGACACTGAAGCTTTCTTT.

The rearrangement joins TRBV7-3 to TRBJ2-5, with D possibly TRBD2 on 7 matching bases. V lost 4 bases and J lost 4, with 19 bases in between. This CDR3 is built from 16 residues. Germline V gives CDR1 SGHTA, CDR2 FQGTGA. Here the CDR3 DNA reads TGTGCCAGCAGCTGGGGGGGCCGGGGGCCGGGAGAGACCCAGTACTTC. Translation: CASSWGGRGPGETQYF.

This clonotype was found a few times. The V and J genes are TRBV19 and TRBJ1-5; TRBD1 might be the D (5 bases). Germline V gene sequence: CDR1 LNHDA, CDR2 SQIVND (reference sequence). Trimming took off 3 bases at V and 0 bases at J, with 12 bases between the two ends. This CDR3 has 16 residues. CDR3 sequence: CASSIEGVNSNQPQHF. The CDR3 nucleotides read TGTGCCAGTAGTATCGAAGGGGTGAATAGCAATCAGCCCCAGCATTTT. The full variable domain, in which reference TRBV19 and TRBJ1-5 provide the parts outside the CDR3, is DGGITQSPKYLFRKEGQNVTLSCEQNLNHDAMYWYRQDPGQGLRLIYYSQIVNDFQKGDIAEGYSVSREKKESFPLTVTSAQKNPTAFYLCASSIEGVNSNQPQHFGDGTRLSIL.

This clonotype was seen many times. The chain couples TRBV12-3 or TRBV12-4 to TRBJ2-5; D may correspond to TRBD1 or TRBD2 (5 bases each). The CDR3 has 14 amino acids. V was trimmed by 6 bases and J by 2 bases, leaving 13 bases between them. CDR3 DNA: TGTGCCAGCAGCACGGGACCCTCTCAAGAGACCCAGTACTTC. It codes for CASSTGPSQETQYF.

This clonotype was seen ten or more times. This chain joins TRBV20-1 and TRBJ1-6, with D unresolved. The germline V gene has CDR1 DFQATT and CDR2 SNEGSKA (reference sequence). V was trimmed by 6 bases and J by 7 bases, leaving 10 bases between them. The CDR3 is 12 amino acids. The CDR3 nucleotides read TGCAGTGCCCAGGACCAGAATTCACCCCTCCACTTT. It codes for CSAQDQNSPLHF.

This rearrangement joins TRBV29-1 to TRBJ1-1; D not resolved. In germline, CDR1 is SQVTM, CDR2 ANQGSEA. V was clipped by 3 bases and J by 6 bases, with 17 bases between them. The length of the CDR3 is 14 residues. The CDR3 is CSVDYKARIPEAFF. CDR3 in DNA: TGCAGCGTTGACTATAAGGCCCGAATCCCTGAAGCTTTCTTT.

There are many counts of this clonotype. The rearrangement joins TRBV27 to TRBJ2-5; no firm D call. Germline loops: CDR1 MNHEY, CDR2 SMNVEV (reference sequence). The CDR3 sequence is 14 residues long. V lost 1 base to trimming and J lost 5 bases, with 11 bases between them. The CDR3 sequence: CASSLFGNRETQYF. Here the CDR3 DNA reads TGTGCCAGCAGTTTATTCGGTAACCGGGAGACCCAGTACTTC.

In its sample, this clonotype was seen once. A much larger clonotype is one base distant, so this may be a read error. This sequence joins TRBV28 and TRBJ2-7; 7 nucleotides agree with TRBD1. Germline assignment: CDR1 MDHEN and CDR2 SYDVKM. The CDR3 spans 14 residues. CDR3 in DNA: TGTGCCAGCAGTACAGGGGTGAGCTCCTACGAGCGGTACTTC. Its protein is CASSTGVSSYERYF.

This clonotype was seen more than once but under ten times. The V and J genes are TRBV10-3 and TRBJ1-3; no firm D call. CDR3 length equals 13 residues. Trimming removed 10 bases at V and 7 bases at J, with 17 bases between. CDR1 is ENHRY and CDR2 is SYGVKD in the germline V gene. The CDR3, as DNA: TGTGCCACCAGGTCGGGCGTAGGGAACACCATATATTTT. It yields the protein CATRSGVGNTIYF.

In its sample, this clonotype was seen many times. The CDR3 loop is CASSLGVRRAGDYEQYF. The CDR3 DNA reads TGTGCCAGCAGCTTGGGGGTGAGGAGAGCGGGAGACTACGAGCAGTACTTC. V is TRBV11-2 and J is TRBJ2-7, with 8 bases that match TRBD2. Germline-derived CDR1 and CDR2 are SGHAT and FQNNGV. V gave up 3 bases and J gave up 3 bases; unmatched junction bases: 13. The CDR3 spans 17 residues.

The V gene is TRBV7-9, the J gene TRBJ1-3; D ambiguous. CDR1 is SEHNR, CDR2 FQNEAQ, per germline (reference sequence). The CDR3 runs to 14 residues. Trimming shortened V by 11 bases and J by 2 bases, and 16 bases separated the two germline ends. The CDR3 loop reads CAGQPGGTGNTIYF. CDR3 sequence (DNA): TGTGCCGGCCAACCAGGAGGAACTGGAAACACCATATATTTT.

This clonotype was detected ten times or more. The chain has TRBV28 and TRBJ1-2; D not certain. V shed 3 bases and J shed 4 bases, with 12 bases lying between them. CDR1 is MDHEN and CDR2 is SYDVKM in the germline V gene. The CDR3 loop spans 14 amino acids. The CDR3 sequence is CASSFSLGPYGYTF. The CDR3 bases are TGTGCCAGCAGTTTTTCTCTTGGACCCTATGGCTACACCTTC.

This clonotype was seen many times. CDR3 DNA: TGCAGCGTTACCCCCGGGACAGTGACCTACGAGCAGTACTTC. Residues: CSVTPGTVTYEQYF. The gene calls are TRBV29-1 and TRBJ2-7; 7 positions match TRBD1. Germline CDR1 is SQVTM and CDR2 is ANQGSEA. Losses at the gene ends were 5 bases for V and 2 bases for J; bases not matched to a gene: 9. The CDR3 covers 14 residues.

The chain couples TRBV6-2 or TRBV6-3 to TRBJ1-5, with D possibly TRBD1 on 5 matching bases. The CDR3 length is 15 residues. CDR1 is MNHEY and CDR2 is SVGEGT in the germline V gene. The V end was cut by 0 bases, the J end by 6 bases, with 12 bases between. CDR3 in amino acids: CASSYSGREGQPQHF. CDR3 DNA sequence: TGTGCCAGCAGTTACTCGGGGCGGGAGGGTCAGCCCCAGCATTTT.

In nucleotides, the CDR3 is TGCAGTGCTAGAGATCATAGGGGCCTTTCGACTGAAGCTTTCTTT. It encodes CSARDHRGLSTEAFF. This chain connects TRBV20-1 to TRBJ1-1; possibly TRBD1 for D (5 bases). This CDR3 region has 15 residues. Germline lookup yields CDR1 DFQATT and CDR2 SNEGSKA (reference sequence). V lost 0 bases to trimming and J lost 5 bases, with 16 bases between them.

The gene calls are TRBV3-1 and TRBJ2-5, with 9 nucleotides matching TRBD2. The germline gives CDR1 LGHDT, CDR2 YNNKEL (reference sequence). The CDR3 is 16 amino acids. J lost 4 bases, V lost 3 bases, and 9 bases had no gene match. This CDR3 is CASSQASGAVRETQYF. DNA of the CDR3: TGTGCCAGCAGCCAGGCTAGCGGGGCCGTCCGAGAGACCCAGTACTTC.

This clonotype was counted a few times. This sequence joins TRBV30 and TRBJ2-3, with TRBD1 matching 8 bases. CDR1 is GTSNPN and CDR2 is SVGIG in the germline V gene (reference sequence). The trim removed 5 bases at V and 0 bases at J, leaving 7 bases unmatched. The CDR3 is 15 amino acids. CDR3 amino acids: CAWGGTGSSTDTQYF. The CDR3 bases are TGTGCCTGGGGAGGGACAGGTTCAAGCACAGATACGCAGTATTTT.

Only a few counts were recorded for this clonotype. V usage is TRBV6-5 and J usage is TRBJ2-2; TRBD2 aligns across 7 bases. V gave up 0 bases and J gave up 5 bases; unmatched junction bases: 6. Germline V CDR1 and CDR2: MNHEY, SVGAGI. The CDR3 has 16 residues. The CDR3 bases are TGTGCCAGCAGTTACTCGGGCGGGAGAGGAACCGGGGAGCTGTTTTTT. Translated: CASSYSGGRGTGELFF.

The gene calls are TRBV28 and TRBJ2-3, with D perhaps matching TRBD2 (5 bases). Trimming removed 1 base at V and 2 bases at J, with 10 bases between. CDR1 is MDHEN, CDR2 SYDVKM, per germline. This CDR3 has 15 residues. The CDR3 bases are TGTGCCAGCAGTTTATCGGCGGGTTACACAGATACGCAGTATTTT. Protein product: CASSLSAGYTDTQYF.

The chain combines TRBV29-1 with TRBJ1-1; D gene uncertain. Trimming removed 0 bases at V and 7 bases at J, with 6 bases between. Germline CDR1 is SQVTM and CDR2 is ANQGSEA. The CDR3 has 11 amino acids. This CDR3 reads CSVEDSDEAFF. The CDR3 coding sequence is TGCAGCGTTGAAGATTCAGATGAAGCTTTCTTT.

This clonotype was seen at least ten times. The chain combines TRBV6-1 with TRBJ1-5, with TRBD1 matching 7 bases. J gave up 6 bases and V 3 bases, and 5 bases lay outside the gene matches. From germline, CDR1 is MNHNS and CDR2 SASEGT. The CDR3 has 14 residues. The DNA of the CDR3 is TGTGCCAGCAGTGAGACAGGGTTCACTCAGCCCCAGCATTTT. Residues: CASSETGFTQPQHF.

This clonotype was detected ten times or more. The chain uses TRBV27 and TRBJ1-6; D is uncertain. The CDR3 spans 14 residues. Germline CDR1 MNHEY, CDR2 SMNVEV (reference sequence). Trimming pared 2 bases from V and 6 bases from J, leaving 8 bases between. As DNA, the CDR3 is TGTGCCAGCAGTTTAACACAGCGTAATTCACCCCTCCACTTT. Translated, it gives CASSLTQRNSPLHF.

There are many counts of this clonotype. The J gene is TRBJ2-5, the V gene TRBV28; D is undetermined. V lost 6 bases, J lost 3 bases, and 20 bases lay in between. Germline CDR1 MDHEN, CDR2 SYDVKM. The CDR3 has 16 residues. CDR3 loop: CASSPIEYRPKETQYF. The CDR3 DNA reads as TGTGCCAGCAGCCCAATCGAGTATCGTCCCAAAGAGACCCAGTACTTC.

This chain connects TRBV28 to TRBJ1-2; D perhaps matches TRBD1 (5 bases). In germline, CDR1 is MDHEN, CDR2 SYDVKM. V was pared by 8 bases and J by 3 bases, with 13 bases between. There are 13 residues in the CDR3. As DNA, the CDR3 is TGTGCCAGCTCGGAAGACAGATACTATGGCTACACCTTC. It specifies CASSEDRYYGYTF.

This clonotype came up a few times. CDR3 residues: CASSPSRGANYGYTF. CDR3 sequence (DNA): TGTGCCAGCAGCCCAAGCCGAGGAGCTAACTATGGCTACACCTTC. The chain uses TRBV3-1 and TRBJ1-2; D not resolved. Between the trimmed V and J ends, which lost 4 bases and 0 bases, there was a span of 12 bases. The CDR3 extends over 15 amino acids. From germline, CDR1 is LGHDT and CDR2 YNNKEL (reference sequence).

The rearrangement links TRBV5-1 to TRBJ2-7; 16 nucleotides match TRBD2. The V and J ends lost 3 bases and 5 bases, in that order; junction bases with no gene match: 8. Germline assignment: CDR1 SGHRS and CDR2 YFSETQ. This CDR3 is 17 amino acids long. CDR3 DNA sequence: TGCGCCAGCAGCTCGGGGACTAGCGGGGGGGCATCCCACGAGCAGTACTTC. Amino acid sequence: CASSSGTSGGASHEQYF.

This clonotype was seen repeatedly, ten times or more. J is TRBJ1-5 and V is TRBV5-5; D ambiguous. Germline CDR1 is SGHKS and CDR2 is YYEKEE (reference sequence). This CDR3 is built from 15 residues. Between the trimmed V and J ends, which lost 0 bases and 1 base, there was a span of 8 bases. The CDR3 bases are TGTGCCAGCAGCTTGGAGGGCTGGAGCAATCAGCCCCAGCATTTT. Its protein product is CASSLEGWSNQPQHF.